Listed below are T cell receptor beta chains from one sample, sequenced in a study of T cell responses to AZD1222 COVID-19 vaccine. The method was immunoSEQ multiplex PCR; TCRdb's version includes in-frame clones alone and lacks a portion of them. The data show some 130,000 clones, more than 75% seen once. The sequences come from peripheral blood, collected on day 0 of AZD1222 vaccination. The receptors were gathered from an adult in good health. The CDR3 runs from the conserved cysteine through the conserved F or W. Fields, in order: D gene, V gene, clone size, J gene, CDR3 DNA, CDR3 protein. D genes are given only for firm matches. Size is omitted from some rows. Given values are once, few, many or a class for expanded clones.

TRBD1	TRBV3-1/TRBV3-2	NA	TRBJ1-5	TGTGCCAGCAGCCGGACAGGGGGCAATCAGCCCCAGCATTTT	CASSRTGGNQPQHF
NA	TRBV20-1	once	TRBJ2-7	TGCAGTGCGGCCTCCTACGAGCAGTACTTC	CSAASYEQYF
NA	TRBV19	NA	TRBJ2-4	TGTGCCAGTAGTATTGTCGGAGGGATGAGCAAAAACATTCAGTACTTC	CASSIVGGMSKNIQYF
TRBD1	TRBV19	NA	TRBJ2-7	TGTGCCAGTAGTGGGCGACAGGGGTCAACCTCCTACGAGCAGTACTTC	CASSGRQGSTSYEQYF
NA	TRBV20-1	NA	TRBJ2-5	TGCAGTGCTAGTAGTGGGGGCAACGGAGAGACCCAGTACTTC	CSASSGGNGETQYF
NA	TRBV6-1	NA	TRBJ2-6	TGTGCCAGCAGTGAACGGAGGTCTGGGGCCAACGTCCTGACTTTC	CASSERRSGANVLTF
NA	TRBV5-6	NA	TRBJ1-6	TGTGCCAGCAGCTTGCGGGGGACGGGATATTCACCCCTCCACTTT	CASSLRGTGYSPLHF
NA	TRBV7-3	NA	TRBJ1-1	TGTGCCAGCAGCTTGACAACGAACACTGAAGCTTTCTTT	CASSLTTNTEAFF
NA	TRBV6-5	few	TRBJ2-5	TGTGCCGCTACCCAGGGGGGTCAAGGTACCCAGTACTTC	CAATQGGQGTQYF
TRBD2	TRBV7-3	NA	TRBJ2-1	TGTGCCAGCAGCCTAACTAGCGGGGGGCAATACAATGAGCAGTTCTTC	CASSLTSGGQYNEQFF
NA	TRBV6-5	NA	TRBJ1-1	TGTGCCAGTAAAAACACTGAAGCTTTCTTT	CASKNTEAFF
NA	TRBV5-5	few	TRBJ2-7	TGTGCCAGCACGCGGGACACCAGCTACGAGCAGTACTTC	CASTRDTSYEQYF
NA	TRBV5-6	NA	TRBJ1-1	TGTGCCAGCAGTCCCCTGGGGGGTCGGAACACTGAAGCTTTCTTT	CASSPLGGRNTEAFF
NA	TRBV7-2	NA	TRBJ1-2	TGTGCCAGCAGCCTCACAGGGATGAACTATGGCTACACCTTC	CASSLTGMNYGYTF
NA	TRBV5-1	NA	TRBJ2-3	TGCGCCAGCAGCTCGCGGACAAGCACAGATACGCAGTATTTT	CASSSRTSTDTQYF
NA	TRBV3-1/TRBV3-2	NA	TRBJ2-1	TGTGCCAGCAGCCAAGATGGACTGTCACTCTCCTACAATGAGCAGTTCTTC	CASSQDGLSLSYNEQFF